This TCR beta chain emerged from a study of blood T cell repertoires in COVID-19. The CDR3 has 14 amino acids. Trimming cost V 7 bases and J 1 base, with 12 bases left between them. The germline gives CDR1 SGHTA, CDR2 FQGNSA. Method: immunoSEQ multiplex PCR; TCRdb's copy keeps in-frame clones and lacks some. The sample includes about 500,000 clones, roughly 89% of them seen just once. The V call is TRBV7-2, the J call TRBJ2-3; a possible D gene is TRBD2 (6 bases). The sequence came from a man younger than 35 with COVID-19, enrolled during active disease. The sequenced sample consisted of peripheral blood. CDR3 sequence: CASILSSGTDTQYF. The CDR3 coding sequence is TGTGCCAGCATCCTGTCTAGCGGCACAGATACGCAGTATTTT.